Described below is a single T cell receptor beta chain sequence and its context. Its antigen remains unidentified. At one end, the junction sequence differs from germline, possibly due to a read error. The data stem from a study of metastatic and nonmetastatic thyroid tumors. Study-wide background: Repertoires from blood and tumor or nodule tissue of malignant and benign thyroid patients were compared. Study-wide results and limits: It was reportedly found that TCR beta diversity was significantly higher in malignant thyroid tumors than in benign nodules, a difference seen in both blood and tumor samples.

Per germline, CDR1 LGHNT and CDR2 FRNRAP. The CDR3 extends over 13 amino acids. Thyroid surgery was preceded by no treatment in any patient. Original methodology: Building a distant-metastasis classifier for papillary thyroid cancer drew on CDR3 differences across clinicopathological groups. With MiXCR, TCRdb called clones anew from the PCR reads. It is TCRdb's table, rather than the study itself, that gives the V and J calls and clone size. The sample has about 39,000 clones, 18% seen once; the top ten hold roughly an eighth. V and J are TRBV12-5 and TRBJ1-5; D is ambiguous. The sample was tumor tissue. The TCR comes from a female donor with papillary thyroid cancer or a benign thyroid nodule (not recorded which). Some clones in this sample may be carry-over from other donors' samples. CDR3 protein: CVSAGGLHQPQHF. The CDR3 nucleotides are TGTGTTAGTGCCGGAGGGTTGCATCAGCCCCAGCATTTT. Looking up the rest from reference TRBV12-5 and TRBJ1-5 gives the full variable domain: DARVTQTPRHKVTEMGQEVTMRCQPILGHNTVFWYRQTMMQGLELLAYFRNRAPLDDSGMPKDRFSAEMPDATLATLKIQPSEPRDSAVYFCVSAGGLHQPQHFGDGTRLSIL.